This entry is about one TCR beta chain. The antigen is unknown. Repertoires were generated with immunoSEQ multiplex PCR, while TCRdb's copy carries only in-frame clones and drops some. The data hold about 120,000 clones, with roughly 90% observed a single time. This entry comes from a study of PD-L1 blockade in urothelial cancer. Germline CDR1 reads KGHSH; CDR2 reads LQKENI. CDR3 length: 16 amino acids. With 6 bases removed from V and 0 bases from J, the gap between germline ends came to 17 bases. Described time point: peripheral blood 6 weeks after treatment start. Locally advanced or metastatic urothelial carcinoma affected the patients. Notes on the study in general: Lower pretreatment blood TCR clonality, under the median, predicted better survival, researchers reported.

The clonotype was recovered from a man in his sixties with urothelial cancer. Source: PBMCs, taken around atezolizumab (anti-PD-L1) treatment. V usage is TRBV18 and J usage is TRBJ1-1; D may be TRBD1 (6 bases). CDR3 bases: TGTGCCAGCTCCCTCGCCGCCGGGACAATGAACACTGAAGCTTTCTTT. As protein: CASSLAAGTMNTEAFF.